The clone carrying this T cell receptor (beta chain) came up once. The junction had 5 bases not matched to a gene; V was cut back by 5 bases and J by 5 bases. This CDR3 has 13 residues. Germline V CDR1 and CDR2: MNHNS, SASEGT. The sample comes from a study of blood T cell repertoires in COVID-19. Whole-study context: Acute-phase and convalescent COVID-19 samples originated in the United States, Italy and Spain. Nucleic acid was either cDNA or gDNA, and it came from T cells, B-cell-depleted T cells, or PBMCs.

Patients from Seattle were sampled longitudinally, starting during active infection. The method was immunoSEQ multiplex PCR; TCRdb's version includes in-frame clones alone and lacks a portion of them. The data contain about 370,000 clones, 80% to 90% of them singletons. The clonotype was recovered from a woman aged 30 to 39 with COVID-19, enrolled during active disease. This chain links TRBV6-1 with TRBJ1-1, with 7 bases aligning to TRBD1. Sequences were obtained from peripheral blood. The CDR3 is CASSINRGTEAFF. DNA for the CDR3: TGTGCCAGCAGTATAAACAGGGGTACTGAAGCTTTCTTT.